These 14 T cell receptor beta chains were all obtained from the same sample, sequenced in a study of blood T cell repertoires in COVID-19. Data came from immunoSEQ multiplex PCR; TCRdb stores just in-frame clones and leaves some out. The sample holds hundreds of thousands of clones, approximately 85% seen once. Input material: peripheral blood. These receptors originate from a man over 45 with COVID-19, enrolled during active disease.

V and J are TRBV6-5 and TRBJ1-2, with 7 bases lining up with TRBD1. Germline CDR1 and CDR2: MNHEY and SVGAGI. There are 14 residues in the CDR3. Trimming cost V 6 bases and J 4 bases; bases outside gene matches: 8. Here the CDR3 DNA reads TGTGCCAGCAGCTACGGACAGGTTGGCTATGGCTACACCTTC. It codes for CASSYGQVGYGYTF.

The chain has TRBV6-5 and TRBJ2-4; a possible D gene is TRBD1 (6 bases). The V end was cut by 5 bases, the J end by 7 bases, with 18 bases between. CDR3 length: 15 amino acids. The germline gives CDR1 MNHEY, CDR2 SVGAGI. The CDR3 DNA is TGTGCCAGCAGTCCCGGGACATCTCATAGGAACATTCAGTACTTC. It is translated as CASSPGTSHRNIQYF.

This chain uses TRBV5-1 with TRBJ2-7; 7 bases agree with TRBD1. The length of the CDR3 is 14 residues. CDR1 SGHRS and CDR2 YFSETQ come from the germline V gene. V gave up 4 bases and J gave up 6 bases; unmatched junction bases: 10. CDR3 coding DNA: TGCGCCAGCAGCACGAACAGGGGAATGGCCGAGCAGTACTTC. The encoded protein is CASSTNRGMAEQYF.

CDR3 protein: CSASFGAGGEKLFF. The CDR3 DNA reads as TGCAGTGCTAGTTTTGGCGCAGGGGGTGAAAAACTGTTTTTT. The chain couples TRBV20-1 to TRBJ1-4, with TRBD1 identical over 7 bases. The CDR3 has 14 residues. With V trimmed by 3 bases and J by 7 bases, 8 bases remained unmatched. In germline, CDR1 is DFQATT, CDR2 SNEGSKA (reference sequence).

The rearrangement uses TRBV9 and TRBJ2-1, with D tentatively TRBD2 (6 bases). The V end was cut by 0 bases, the J end by 5 bases, with 12 bases between. CDR1 and CDR2 (germline): SGDLS, YYNGEE. The CDR3 sequence is 15 residues long. CDR3 region: CASSVGGSGNNEQFF. CDR3 sequence (DNA): TGTGCCAGCAGCGTAGGGGGTAGCGGAAACAATGAGCAGTTCTTC.

This chain uses TRBV11-3 with TRBJ1-1; 7 bases map to TRBD1. Trimming cost V 5 bases and J 5 bases; bases outside gene matches: 5. This CDR3 region has 13 residues. CDR1 and CDR2 (germline): SGHNT, YENEEA. The CDR3 sequence is CASSVTGRTEAFF. The CDR3 DNA reads TGTGCCAGCAGCGTGACAGGGAGGACTGAAGCTTTCTTT. Combining the CDR3 with reference TRBV11-3 and TRBJ1-1 gives the whole variable domain EAGVVQSPRYKIIEKKQPVAFWCNPISGHNTLYWYLQNLGQGPELLIRYENEEAVDDSQLPKDRFSAERLKGVDSTLKIQPAELGDSAVYLCASSVTGRTEAFFGQGTRLTVV.

The chain uses TRBV4-3 and TRBJ2-3, with TRBD2 identical over 8 bases. CDR3 length: 14 amino acids. The V segment lost 0 bases and the J segment 9 bases; nucleotides outside the gene matches: 5. Germline V CDR1 and CDR2: LGHNA, YSLEER. In DNA, the CDR3 is TGCGCCAGCAGCCAAGATCGGGGGGGGAGAACGCAGTATTTT. It yields the protein CASSQDRGGRTQYF.

This sequence joins TRBV24-1 and TRBJ1-2; TRBD1 aligns across 8 bases. This CDR3 has 13 amino acids. Germline V CDR1 and CDR2: KGHDR, SFDVKD. After removal of 4 bases from V and 8 bases from J, the junction contained 5 bases not matched to a gene. In DNA form, the CDR3 reads TGTGCCACCAGTGACCAGACAGGGGTCGGCTACACCTTC. This encodes CATSDQTGVGYTF.

This chain links TRBV15 with TRBJ2-2; TRBD1 matches 12 bases. Germline CDR1 LNHNV, CDR2 YYDKDF (reference sequence). Trimming cost V 8 bases and J 0 bases; bases outside gene matches: 10. The CDR3 has 18 amino acids. The CDR3 DNA reads as TGTGCCACCCGGAACTTCGGGACAGGGGGCGCGAACACCGGGGAGCTGTTTTTT. This encodes CATRNFGTGGANTGELFF.

V gene TRBV6-5 combines with J gene TRBJ1-2, with a tentative D call TRBD1 (5 bases). CDR3 length: 14 residues. The germline V gene encodes CDR1 MNHEY and CDR2 SVGAGI. Trimming took 10 bases from V and 3 from J, leaving 18 bases between them. CDR3 in amino acids: CATLVQGYDYGYTF. CDR3 DNA sequence: TGTGCCACCCTTGTCCAGGGATATGACTATGGCTACACCTTC.

This chain links TRBV7-9 with TRBJ1-3; TRBD1 matches at 7 bases. After removal of 4 bases from V and 0 bases from J, the junction contained 9 bases not matched to a gene. The CDR3 length is 17 residues. CDR1 SEHNR and CDR2 FQNEAQ come from the germline V gene (reference sequence). The CDR3: CASSSRQGLTSGNTIYF. CDR3 DNA sequence: TGTGCCAGCAGCTCACGACAGGGCCTTACCTCTGGAAACACCATATATTTT.

V usage is TRBV3-1 (or the pseudogene TRBV3-2) and J usage is TRBJ1-1, with a possible D match to TRBD1 (5 bases). Germline values: CDR1 LGHDT, CDR2 YNNKEL (reference sequence). V was pared by 9 bases and J by 5 bases, with 16 bases between. The CDR3 sequence is 13 residues long. DNA of the CDR3: TGTGCCAGTCTCGGCAGGGAGGGAACTGAAGCTTTCTTT. Protein product: CASLGREGTEAFF.

The V gene is TRBV5-1, the J gene TRBJ2-7, with D tentatively TRBD1 (6 bases). The V and J ends lost 4 bases and 0 bases respectively, with 17 bases between them. Looked up from germline, CDR1 is SGHRS and CDR2 is YFSETQ. The CDR3 totals 16 residues. Here the CDR3 DNA reads TGCGCCAGCAGCATACAGGGCAATCCTGGCTCCTACGAGCAGTACTTC. Its protein is CASSIQGNPGSYEQYF.

This clone was seen just once. The chain joins TRBV5-1 to TRBJ2-3, with a tentative D call TRBD1 (5 bases). The CDR3 covers 13 residues. V was cut by 9 bases and J by 0 bases, with 11 bases left in between. Germline V gives CDR1 SGHRS, CDR2 YFSETQ. This CDR3 is CATTDTSTDTQYF. The CDR3 coding sequence is TGCGCCACCACGGACACCAGCACAGATACGCAGTATTTT.